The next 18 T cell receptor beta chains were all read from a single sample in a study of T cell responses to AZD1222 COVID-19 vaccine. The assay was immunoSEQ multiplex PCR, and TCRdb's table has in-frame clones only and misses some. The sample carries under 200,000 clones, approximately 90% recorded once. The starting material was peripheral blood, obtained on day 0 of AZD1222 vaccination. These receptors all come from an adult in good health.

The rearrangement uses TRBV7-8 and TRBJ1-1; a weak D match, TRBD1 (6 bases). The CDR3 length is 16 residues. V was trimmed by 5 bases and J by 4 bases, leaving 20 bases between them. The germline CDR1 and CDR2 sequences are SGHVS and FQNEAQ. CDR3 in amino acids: CASSPFTGKAGTEAFF. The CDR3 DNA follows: TGTGCCAGCAGCCCCTTTACAGGGAAGGCTGGCACTGAAGCTTTCTTT.

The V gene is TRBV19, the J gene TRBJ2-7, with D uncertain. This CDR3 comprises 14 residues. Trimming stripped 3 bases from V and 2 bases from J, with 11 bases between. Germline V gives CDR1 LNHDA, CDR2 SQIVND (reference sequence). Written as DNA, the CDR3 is TGTGCCAGTAGTATGGCGGATTCCCCCTACGAGCAGTACTTC. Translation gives CASSMADSPYEQYF.

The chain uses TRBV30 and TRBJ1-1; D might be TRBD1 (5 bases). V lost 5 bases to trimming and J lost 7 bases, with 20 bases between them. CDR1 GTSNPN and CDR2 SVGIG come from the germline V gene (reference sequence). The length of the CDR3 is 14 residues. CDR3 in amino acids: CAWLREGWSSEAFF. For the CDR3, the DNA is TGTGCCTGGTTACGGGAGGGGTGGTCGAGTGAAGCTTTCTTT.

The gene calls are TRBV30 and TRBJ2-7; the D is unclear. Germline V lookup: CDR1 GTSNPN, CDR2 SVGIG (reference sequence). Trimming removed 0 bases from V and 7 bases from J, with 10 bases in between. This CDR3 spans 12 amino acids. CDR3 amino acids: CAWSVRPKEQYF. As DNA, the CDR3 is TGTGCCTGGAGTGTACGGCCAAAAGAGCAGTACTTC.

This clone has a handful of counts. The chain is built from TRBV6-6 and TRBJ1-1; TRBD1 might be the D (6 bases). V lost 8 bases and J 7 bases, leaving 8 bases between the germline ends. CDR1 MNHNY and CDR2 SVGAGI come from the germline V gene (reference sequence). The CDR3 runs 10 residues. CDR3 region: CASRGGEAFF. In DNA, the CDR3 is TGTGCCAGCCGAGGGGGTGAAGCTTTCTTT.

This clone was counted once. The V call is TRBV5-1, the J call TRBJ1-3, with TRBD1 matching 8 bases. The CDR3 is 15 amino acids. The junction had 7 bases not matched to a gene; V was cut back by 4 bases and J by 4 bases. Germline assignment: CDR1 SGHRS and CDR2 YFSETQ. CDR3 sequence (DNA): TGCGCCAGCAGCACGACAGGGGCTGGGGGAAACACCATATATTTT. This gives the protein CASSTTGAGGNTIYF.

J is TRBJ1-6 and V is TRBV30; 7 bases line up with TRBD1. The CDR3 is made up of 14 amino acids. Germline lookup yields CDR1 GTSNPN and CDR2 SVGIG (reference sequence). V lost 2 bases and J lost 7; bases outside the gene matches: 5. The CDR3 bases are TGTGCCTGGAGTTCGGGACAGCAAAATTCACCCCTCCACTTT. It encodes CAWSSGQQNSPLHF.

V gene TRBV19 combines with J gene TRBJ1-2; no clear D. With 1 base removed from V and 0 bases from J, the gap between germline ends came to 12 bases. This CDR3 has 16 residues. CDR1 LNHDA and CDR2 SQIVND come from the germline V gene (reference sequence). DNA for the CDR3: TGTGCCAGTAGTATAGGCTGGAGCGCAGCTAACTATGGCTACACCTTC. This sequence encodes CASSIGWSAANYGYTF.

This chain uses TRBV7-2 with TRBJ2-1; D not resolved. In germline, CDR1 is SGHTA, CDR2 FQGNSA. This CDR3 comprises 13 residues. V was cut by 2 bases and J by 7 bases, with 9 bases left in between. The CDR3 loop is CASSLNPQNEQFF. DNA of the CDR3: TGTGCCAGCAGCTTAAATCCCCAGAATGAGCAGTTCTTC.

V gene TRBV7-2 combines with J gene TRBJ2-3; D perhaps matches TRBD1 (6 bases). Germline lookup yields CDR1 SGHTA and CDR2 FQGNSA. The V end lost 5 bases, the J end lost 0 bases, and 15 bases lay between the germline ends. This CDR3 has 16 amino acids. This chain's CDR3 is CASSPRGRASTDTQYF. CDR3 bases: TGTGCCAGCAGCCCCAGGGGTCGTGCTAGCACAGATACGCAGTATTTT.

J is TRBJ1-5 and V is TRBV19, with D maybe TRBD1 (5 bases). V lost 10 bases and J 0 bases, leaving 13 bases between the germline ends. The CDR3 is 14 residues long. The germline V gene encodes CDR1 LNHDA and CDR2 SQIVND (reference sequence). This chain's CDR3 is CATTAGTSNQPQHF. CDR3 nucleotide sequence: TGTGCCACAACAGCAGGGACTAGCAATCAGCCCCAGCATTTT.

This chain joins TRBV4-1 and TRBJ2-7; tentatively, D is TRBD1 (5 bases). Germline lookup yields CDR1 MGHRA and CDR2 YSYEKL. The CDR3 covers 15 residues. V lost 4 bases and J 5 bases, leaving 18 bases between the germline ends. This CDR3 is CASSLIQAAGNEQYF. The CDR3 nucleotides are TGCGCCAGCAGCCTAATCCAAGCAGCAGGGAACGAGCAGTACTTC.

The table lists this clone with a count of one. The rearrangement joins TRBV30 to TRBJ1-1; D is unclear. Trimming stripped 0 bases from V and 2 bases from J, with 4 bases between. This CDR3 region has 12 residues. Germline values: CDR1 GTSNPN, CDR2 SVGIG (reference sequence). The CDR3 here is CAWSVANTEAFF. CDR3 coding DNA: TGTGCCTGGAGTGTGGCCAACACTGAAGCTTTCTTT.

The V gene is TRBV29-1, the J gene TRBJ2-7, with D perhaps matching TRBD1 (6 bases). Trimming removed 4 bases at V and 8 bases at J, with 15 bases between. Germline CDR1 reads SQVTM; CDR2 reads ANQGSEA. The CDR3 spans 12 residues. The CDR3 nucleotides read TGCAGCGTTGGGGACAACAATCATCAGCAGTACTTC. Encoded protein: CSVGDNNHQQYF.

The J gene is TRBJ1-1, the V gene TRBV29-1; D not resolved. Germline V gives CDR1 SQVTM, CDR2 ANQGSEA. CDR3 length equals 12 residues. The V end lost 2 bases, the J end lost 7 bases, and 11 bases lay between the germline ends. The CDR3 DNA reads TGCAGCGTTGAAATACAGATTGATGAAGCTTTCTTT. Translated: CSVEIQIDEAFF.

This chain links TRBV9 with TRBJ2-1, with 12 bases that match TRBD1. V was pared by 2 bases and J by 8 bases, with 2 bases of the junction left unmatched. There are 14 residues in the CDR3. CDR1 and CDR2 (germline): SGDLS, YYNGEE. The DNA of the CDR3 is TGTGCCAGCAGCGTGGGACAGGGGGCATATGAGCAGTTCTTC. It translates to CASSVGQGAYEQFF.

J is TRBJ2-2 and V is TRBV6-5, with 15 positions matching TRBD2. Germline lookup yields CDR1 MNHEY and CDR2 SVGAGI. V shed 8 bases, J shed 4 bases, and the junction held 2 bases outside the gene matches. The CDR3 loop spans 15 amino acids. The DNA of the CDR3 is TGTGCCAGCCAGGGACTAGCGGGGGGCACCGGGGAGCTGTTTTTT. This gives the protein CASQGLAGGTGELFF.

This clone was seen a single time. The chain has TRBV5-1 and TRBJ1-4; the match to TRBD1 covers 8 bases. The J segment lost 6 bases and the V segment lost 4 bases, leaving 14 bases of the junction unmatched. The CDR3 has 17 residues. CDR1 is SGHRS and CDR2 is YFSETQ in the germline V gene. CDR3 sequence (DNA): TGCGCCAGCAGCAGCCAGGGGCCGACAGGGGCGGATGAAAAACTGTTTTTT. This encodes CASSSQGPTGADEKLFF.